The clone carrying this T cell receptor beta chain was counted between two and nine times. V was clipped by 5 bases and J by 4 bases, with 14 bases between them. The CDR3 totals 14 residues. Germline V gene lookup returns CDR1 SGHTA and CDR2 FQGNSA. The data are from a study of response to subunit inactivated influenza vaccine. TCRdb reprocessed the RT-PCR reads with MiXCR, giving one entry per CDR3 protein. In the table there are about 700,000 distinct CDR3 sequences, roughly 14% of which are singletons. Sequenced material: PBMCs from blood, taken around two weeks before vaccination. This receptor was taken from a man aged 45 to 65 who received an inactivated influenza vaccine. The rearrangement joins TRBV7-2 to TRBJ1-1; no definite D call. The CDR3 region is CASSPVVGGTEAFF. CDR3 nucleotide sequence: TGTGCCAGCAGCCCCGTTGTTGGTGGCACTGAAGCTTTCTTT.